The rows below give T cell receptor beta chains drawn from one sample of a study of technical replicates of blood from a few donors. Data came from immunoSEQ multiplex PCR; TCRdb stores just in-frame clones and leaves some out. Here the sample spans 55,000 to 75,000 clones, about nine tenths being singletons. Material for sequencing was PBMCs. All receptors come from a human donor in good health. Some clones in this sample may be carry-over from other donors' samples. Both conserved end residues are part of each CDR3. D genes are given only for firm matches. Size values are once, few and many counts, or a class for expanded clones, and some rows have none.

CDR3aa: CASSQGGLRQETQYF; CDR3nt: TGCGCCAGCAGCCAAGGAGGACTGCGGCAAGAGACCCAGTACTTC; abundance: .; v_gene: TRBV4-1; d_gene: .; j_gene: TRBJ2-5
CDR3aa: CASSVYYTEAFF; CDR3nt: TGCGCCAGCAGCGTATACTACACTGAAGCTTTCTTT; abundance: .; v_gene: TRBV5-1; d_gene: .; j_gene: TRBJ1-1
CDR3aa: CALGGRFTETQYF; CDR3nt: TGTGCCTTGGGGGGGAGGTTCACGGAGACCCAGTACTTC; abundance: .; v_gene: TRBV7-8; d_gene: TRBD2; j_gene: TRBJ2-5
CDR3aa: CASSSGSGKRETQYF; CDR3nt: TGTGCCAGCAGCTCCGGTTCGGGAAAGAGGGAGACCCAGTACTTC; abundance: .; v_gene: TRBV7-2; d_gene: .; j_gene: TRBJ2-5
CDR3aa: CASSYTGIGGSGYTF; CDR3nt: TGTGCCAGCAGTTATACAGGGATAGGAGGTAGTGGCTACACCTTC; abundance: .; v_gene: TRBV27; d_gene: .; j_gene: TRBJ1-2
CDR3aa: CAINSDRGNTEAFF; CDR3nt: TGTGCCATCAATTCGGACAGGGGGAACACTGAAGCTTTCTTT; abundance: .; v_gene: TRBV10-3; d_gene: TRBD1; j_gene: TRBJ1-1
CDR3aa: CASSLVGNTEAFF; CDR3nt: TGTGCCAGCAGCTTAGTCGGGAACACTGAAGCTTTCTTT; abundance: once; v_gene: TRBV7-2; d_gene: .; j_gene: TRBJ1-1
CDR3aa: CASQTGTGVITEAFF; CDR3nt: TGTGCCAGCCAAACCGGGACAGGGGTAATCACTGAAGCTTTCTTT; abundance: few; v_gene: TRBV19; d_gene: TRBD1; j_gene: TRBJ1-1
CDR3aa: CASSPTVAGGYTF; CDR3nt: TGTGCCAGCAGCCCGACAGTGGCTGGGGGCTACACCTTC; abundance: .; v_gene: TRBV7-6; d_gene: .; j_gene: TRBJ1-2
CDR3aa: CASKGGRGTDTQYF; CDR3nt: TGCGCCAGCAAGGGCGGGAGAGGCACAGATACGCAGTATTTT; abundance: .; v_gene: TRBV5-1; d_gene: TRBD2; j_gene: TRBJ2-3
CDR3aa: CASSEARGTHPSATF; CDR3nt: TGTGCCAGCAGTGAAGCGCGGGGGACACACCCAAGTGCCACCTTC; abundance: .; v_gene: TRBV2; d_gene: .; j_gene: TRBJ1-2
CDR3aa: CATSRDRGSGANVLTF; CDR3nt: TGTGCCACCAGCAGAGATAGGGGCTCTGGGGCCAACGTCCTGACTTTC; abundance: few; v_gene: TRBV15; d_gene: .; j_gene: TRBJ2-6
CDR3aa: CASSVGARGDPMNTEAFF; CDR3nt: TGCGCCAGCAGCGTGGGGGCGCGGGGGGACCCGATGAACACTGAAGCTTTCTTT; abundance: .; v_gene: TRBV5-1; d_gene: .; j_gene: TRBJ1-1
CDR3aa: CASSQKNTEAFF; CDR3nt: TGTGCCAGCAGCCAGAAGAACACTGAAGCTTTCTTT; abundance: once; v_gene: TRBV7-6; d_gene: .; j_gene: TRBJ1-1
CDR3aa: CASSADRVHGYTF; CDR3nt: TGTGCCAGCAGTGCAGACAGGGTGCATGGCTACACCTTC; abundance: .; v_gene: TRBV27; d_gene: TRBD1; j_gene: TRBJ1-2
CDR3aa: CASSLQINTEAFF; CDR3nt: TGTGCCAGCAGTCTCCAGATTAACACTGAAGCTTTCTTT; abundance: .; v_gene: TRBV6-5; d_gene: .; j_gene: TRBJ1-1
CDR3aa: CASSLAPALAFGLGEQYF; CDR3nt: TGTGCCAGCAGCTTAGCGCCGGCACTAGCGTTCGGGTTGGGCGAGCAGTACTTC; abundance: .; v_gene: TRBV7-6; d_gene: TRBD2; j_gene: TRBJ2-7
CDR3aa: CASSSLGARGEQFF; CDR3nt: TGTGCCAGCAGCTCCCTGGGAGCACGGGGTGAGCAGTTCTTC; abundance: .; v_gene: TRBV7-3; d_gene: .; j_gene: TRBJ2-1
CDR3aa: CASSPARTGDYGYTF; CDR3nt: TGTGCCAGCTCACCAGCGAGGACAGGGGACTATGGCTACACCTTC; abundance: .; v_gene: TRBV18; d_gene: TRBD1; j_gene: TRBJ1-2
CDR3aa: CAISDSDRGASSYGYTF; CDR3nt: TGTGCCATCAGTGACTCGGACAGGGGGGCTTCTAGCTATGGCTACACCTTC; abundance: few; v_gene: TRBV10-3; d_gene: TRBD1; j_gene: TRBJ1-2
CDR3aa: CASSLGPRRCRGYTF; CDR3nt: TGTGCCAGCAGCTTAGGACCCAGGAGGTGTAGGGGCTACACCTTC; abundance: .; v_gene: TRBV11-3; d_gene: .; j_gene: TRBJ1-2
CDR3aa: CAISDKASGTQYF; CDR3nt: TGTGCCATCAGTGACAAGGCTTCGGGGACCCAGTACTTC; abundance: once; v_gene: TRBV10-3; d_gene: .; j_gene: TRBJ2-5
CDR3aa: CASSGTGSVDEQFF; CDR3nt: TGTGCCAGCAGCGGGACAGGGAGTGTCGATGAGCAGTTCTTC; abundance: .; v_gene: TRBV4-2; d_gene: TRBD1; j_gene: TRBJ2-1